The clone carrying this T cell receptor beta chain was observed many times. Its antigen is not identified. Individual cDNA molecules carried attached unique molecular identifiers. TCRdb ran MiXCR on the 5' RACE reads and lists one entry per CDR3 protein. The sample records fewer than 70,000 distinct CDR3 sequences, roughly 12% being singletons. The data stem from a study of early T cells in non-severe SARS-CoV-2 infection. Points from the study as a whole: In VDJdb matching, anti-spike CD8 responses were favored while private and CD4 specificities went missing.

The CDR3 loop spans 15 amino acids. CDR1 and CDR2 (germline): SGHVS, FQNEAQ. V lost 6 bases to trimming and J lost 1 base; unmatched junction nucleotides: 8. The chain uses TRBV7-8 and TRBJ2-7; the match to TRBD1 covers 8 bases. The sample was whole blood. This sequence originates from an adult who was a healthcare worker with PCR-confirmed SARS-CoV-2 infection or an uninfected control (not recorded which). In DNA form, the CDR3 reads TGTGCCAGCAGAGACCCCGGGACAGGATCCTACGAGCAGTACTTC. Its protein product is CASRDPGTGSYEQYF.